Shown below are 16 T cell receptor beta chains from a single sample sequenced in a study of blood T cell repertoires in COVID-19. The table came from immunoSEQ multiplex PCR; TCRdb's copy has only in-frame clones and leaves some out. The data hold over 50,000 clones, with around 90% observed a single time. Sequencing was performed on peripheral blood. The receptor set was obtained from a human donor in a cohort sampled during active COVID-19.

The chain links TRBV7-6 to TRBJ1-5; 9 bases are shared with TRBD1. This CDR3 spans 17 amino acids. The junction had 13 bases not matched to a gene; V was cut back by 5 bases and J by 5 bases. CDR1 is SGHVS and CDR2 is FNYEAQ in the germline V gene. The CDR3 nucleotides read TGTGCCAGCAGCAATGAAGTTGGTGGGACAGGGCATCAGCCCCAGCATTTT. Translated: CASSNEVGGTGHQPQHF.

This rearrangement joins TRBV12-3 or TRBV12-4 to TRBJ2-7; D is uncertain. V was pared by 6 bases and J by 6 bases, with 15 bases between. The CDR3 has 13 amino acids. This chain's CDR3 is CASRRPYLSEQYF. The CDR3 bases are TGTGCCAGCAGACGCCCCTACCTTAGCGAGCAGTACTTC.

The genes are TRBV5-1 and TRBJ2-7; the D is unclear. Trimming left V 2 bases short and J 12 bases short, with 18 bases between. CDR3 size: 13 residues. Germline CDR1 reads SGHRS; CDR2 reads YFSETQ. The CDR3 coding sequence is TGCGCCAGCAGCTTAATCGTTGGCGGCGACGGGTACTTC. Amino acid sequence: CASSLIVGGDGYF. Supplemented by reference TRBV5-1 and TRBJ2-7, the full variable domain reads KAGVTQTPRYLIKTRGQQVTLSCSPISGHRSVSWYQQTPGQGLQFLFEYFSETQRNKGNFPGRFSGRQFSNSRSEMNVSTLELGDSALYLCASSLIVGGDGYFGPGTRLTVT.

The sample holds a few counts of this clone. V gene TRBV7-9 combines with J gene TRBJ2-7; D remains ambiguous. The germline CDR1 and CDR2 sequences are SEHNR and FQNEAQ (reference sequence). The length of the CDR3 is 15 residues. Trimming left V 2 bases short and J 2 bases short, with 13 bases between. The CDR3 DNA sequence: TGTGCCAGCAGCTTATGGCCACAGAGAACCTACGAGCAGTACTTC. Its protein is CASSLWPQRTYEQYF. Combining the CDR3 with reference TRBV7-9 and TRBJ2-7 gives the whole variable domain DTGVSQNPRHKITKRGQNVTFRCDPISEHNRLYWYRQTLGQGPEFLTYFQNEAQLEKSRLLSDRFSAERPKGSFSTLEIQRTEQGDSAMYLCASSLWPQRTYEQYFGPGTRLTVT.

The rearrangement uses TRBV5-1 and TRBJ2-3; D is unclear. The V gene lost 0 bases and the J gene lost 2 bases, with 7 bases spanning the gap. From germline, CDR1 is SGHRS and CDR2 YFSETQ. The CDR3 runs to 14 residues. This CDR3 reads CASSLEEFTDTQYF. The CDR3 region has the DNA TGCGCCAGCAGCTTGGAGGAGTTCACAGATACGCAGTATTTT.

The V call is TRBV5-1, the J call TRBJ2-4, with D uncertain. V dropped 0 bases and J dropped 0 bases, with 4 bases sitting between them. Germline loops: CDR1 SGHRS, CDR2 YFSETQ. CDR3 length equals 14 residues. CDR3 in DNA: TGCGCCAGCAGCTTGGCACTAGCCAAAAACATTCAGTACTTC. Its translation is CASSLALAKNIQYF. Complete variable domain (other parts from reference TRBV5-1 and TRBJ2-4): KAGVTQTPRYLIKTRGQQVTLSCSPISGHRSVSWYQQTPGQGLQFLFEYFSETQRNKGNFPGRFSGRQFSNSRSEMNVSTLELGDSALYLCASSLALAKNIQYFGAGTRLSVL.

The chain couples TRBV5-1 to TRBJ1-2; no definite D call. The V end was cut by 0 bases, the J end by 2 bases, with 5 bases between. Germline V gives CDR1 SGHRS, CDR2 YFSETQ. This CDR3 spans 13 amino acids. The CDR3 protein is CASSLAGNYGYTF. The CDR3 DNA sequence: TGCGCCAGCAGCTTGGCGGGGAACTATGGCTACACCTTC.

The J gene is TRBJ1-1, the V gene TRBV20-1; 7 nucleotides align to TRBD1. The V gene's germline CDR1 is DFQATT and CDR2 SNEGSKA (reference sequence). The CDR3 length is 11 residues. V was pared by 5 bases and J by 8 bases, with 5 bases of the junction left unmatched. Here the CDR3 reads CSAPGQVEAFF. The CDR3 DNA is TGCAGTGCTCCCGGACAGGTAGAAGCTTTCTTT.

The rearrangement joins TRBV15 to TRBJ1-1, with TRBD1 matching over 8 bases. V lost 5 bases to trimming and J lost 8 bases; unmatched junction nucleotides: 7. Germline V gene lookup returns CDR1 LNHNV and CDR2 YYDKDF (reference sequence). CDR3 length: 13 amino acids. The CDR3 region is CATSRRGDREAFF. Here the CDR3 DNA reads TGTGCCACCAGCCGAAGGGGGGACAGGGAAGCTTTCTTT.

This rearrangement joins TRBV5-8 to TRBJ2-7; TRBD2 might be the D (5 bases). The germline V gene encodes CDR1 SGHTS and CDR2 YDEGEE. The CDR3 has 14 residues. Trimming pared 1 base from V and 2 bases from J, leaving 10 bases between. CDR3 sequence: CASSLTSGTYEQYF. In DNA form, the CDR3 reads TGTGCCAGCAGCTTGACTAGTGGGACCTACGAGCAGTACTTC.

The chain has TRBV11-2 and TRBJ2-3; 8 nucleotides match TRBD2. With V trimmed by 2 bases and J by 0 bases, 4 bases remained unmatched. The CDR3 covers 16 residues. Germline-derived CDR1 and CDR2 are SGHAT and FQNNGV. The CDR3 DNA follows: TGTGCCAGCAGCTTATATGCTAGCGGGAGCACAGATACGCAGTATTTT. This sequence encodes CASSLYASGSTDTQYF. Filled out from reference TRBV11-2 and TRBJ2-3, the complete variable domain reads EAGVAQSPRYKIIEKRQSVAFWCNPISGHATLYWYQQILGQGPKLLIQFQNNGVVDDSQLPKDRFSAERLKGVDSTLKIQPAKLEDSAVYLCASSLYASGSTDTQYFGPGTRLTVL.

V and J are TRBV2 and TRBJ1-2; a possible D gene is TRBD1 (6 bases). V lost 7 bases and J 7 bases, leaving 10 bases between the germline ends. The CDR3 has 11 residues. Looked up from germline, CDR1 is SNHLY and CDR2 is FYNNEI. CDR3 sequence reads: CASKQGRGYTF. The CDR3 nucleotides are TGTGCCAGCAAACAGGGTCGTGGCTACACCTTC.

The chain combines TRBV2 with TRBJ1-2, with a tentative D call TRBD1 (6 bases). The CDR3 contains 13 residues. The V end lost 1 base, the J end lost 7 bases, and 10 bases lay between the germline ends. Germline CDR1 and CDR2: SNHLY and FYNNEI. This chain's CDR3 is CASSEDRVAGYTF. Written as DNA, the CDR3 is TGTGCCAGCAGTGAAGACAGGGTGGCTGGCTACACCTTC.

This chain connects TRBV7-8 to TRBJ1-1, with TRBD1 as a possible D gene (5 bases). The CDR3 length is 14 residues. Looked up from germline, CDR1 is SGHVS and CDR2 is FQNEAQ. The V gene lost 3 bases and the J gene lost 8 bases, with 16 bases spanning the gap. CDR3 amino acids: CASSFSGAGREAFF. CDR3 bases: TGTGCCAGCAGCTTTAGCGGGGCGGGCCGAGAAGCTTTCTTT.

This CDR3 is CASSRSAGGRSSGNTIYF. DNA for the CDR3: TGTGCCAGCAGCCGCTCCGCGGGGGGGAGAAGCTCTGGAAACACCATATATTTT. V and J are TRBV3-1 (or the pseudogene TRBV3-2) and TRBJ1-3; D may be TRBD1 (5 bases). Germline V gene lookup returns CDR1 LGHDT and CDR2 YNNKEL (reference sequence). Trimming removed 4 bases from V and 0 bases from J, with 19 bases in between. The CDR3 is made up of 18 amino acids.

V and J are TRBV2 and TRBJ1-4; no clear D gene. V was clipped by 6 bases and J by 7 bases, with 15 bases between them. The CDR3 runs to 14 residues. Germline lookup yields CDR1 SNHLY and CDR2 FYNNEI. As DNA, the CDR3 is TGTGCCAGCAGGGTCGCCGTGGTAGTTGAAAAACTGTTTTTT. Its translation is CASRVAVVVEKLFF.